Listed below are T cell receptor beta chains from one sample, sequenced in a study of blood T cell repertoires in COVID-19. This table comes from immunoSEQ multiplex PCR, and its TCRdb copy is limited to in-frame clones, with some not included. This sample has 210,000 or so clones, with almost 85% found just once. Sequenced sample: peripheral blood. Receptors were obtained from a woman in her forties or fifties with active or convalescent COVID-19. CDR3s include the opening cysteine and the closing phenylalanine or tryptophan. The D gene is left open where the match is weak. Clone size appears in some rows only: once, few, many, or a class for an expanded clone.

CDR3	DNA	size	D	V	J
CASRQTGATTNEKLFF	TGTGCCAGCCGCCAGACAGGGGCCACAACTAATGAAAAACTGTTTTTT	NA	TRBD1	TRBV18	TRBJ1-4
CASSPQQRNSYNEQFF	TGTGCCAGTAGTCCTCAGCAGCGGAACTCCTACAATGAGCAGTTCTTC	NA	NA	TRBV19	TRBJ2-1
CASHSLQKQGEQYF	TGTGCCAGCCACAGCCTCCAAAAACAAGGCGAGCAGTACTTC	NA	NA	TRBV28	TRBJ2-7
CASSFIRGAGLNTEAFF	TGTGCCAGCAGCTTCATTCGGGGCGCGGGATTGAACACTGAAGCTTTCTTT	NA	NA	TRBV7-2	TRBJ1-1
CASRTSGGKTQYF	TGTGCCAGCAGGACTAGCGGGGGGAAGACCCAGTACTTC	NA	TRBD2	TRBV3-1/TRBV3-2	TRBJ2-5
CASSGPAGQGPGELFF	TGTGCCAGCAGCGGCCCGGCTGGACAGGGGCCAGGGGAGCTGTTTTTT	NA	TRBD1	TRBV9	TRBJ2-2
CASRDRGDTEAFF	TGTGCCAGCAGGGACAGGGGGGACACTGAAGCTTTCTTT	NA	TRBD1	TRBV6-6	TRBJ1-1
CASSAQGWSYYGYTF	TGTGCCAGCAGCGCTCAGGGGTGGTCCTACTATGGCTACACCTTC	NA	NA	TRBV5-4	TRBJ1-2
CATSRDADRIDYGYTF	TGTGCCACCAGCAGAGATGCGGACAGGATTGACTATGGCTACACCTTC	NA	TRBD1	TRBV15	TRBJ1-2
CASSIASGQPQHF	TGTGCCAGTAGTATAGCGTCAGGACAGCCCCAGCATTTT	NA	NA	TRBV19	TRBJ1-5
CAISDKSENYGYTF	TGTGCCATCAGTGACAAATCTGAGAACTATGGCTACACCTTC	NA	NA	TRBV10-3	TRBJ1-2
CASSKNRVKRNQPQHF	TGTGCCAGCAGCAAAAACAGGGTTAAGCGCAATCAGCCCCAGCATTTT	NA	NA	TRBV21-1	TRBJ1-5
CASSDVWQGTDTQYF	TGTGCCAGCAGTGACGTCTGGCAGGGCACAGATACGCAGTATTTT	NA	NA	TRBV6-4	TRBJ2-3
CATRRGSGTGELFF	TGTGCCACCAGACGGGGGTCGGGCACCGGGGAGCTGTTTTTT	NA	NA	TRBV24-1	TRBJ2-2
CASSQDSSNQPQHF	TGTGCCAGCAGCCAAGACAGTAGCAATCAGCCCCAGCATTTT	NA	NA	TRBV3-1/TRBV3-2	TRBJ1-5
CASSYLDTQYF	TGTGCCAGCAGTTACCTGGATACGCAGTATTTT	NA	NA	TRBV6-5	TRBJ2-3
CASSLGTAGGYTF	TGTGCCAGCAGCTTAGGGACAGCAGGGGGCTACACCTTC	NA	NA	TRBV11-2	TRBJ1-2
CASSLVNSNQPQHF	TGTGCCAGCAGCTTGGTAAATAGCAATCAGCCCCAGCATTTT	NA	NA	TRBV5-8	TRBJ1-5
CASSSGQSSYNEQFF	TGTGCCAGCAGTTCCGGACAGAGCTCCTACAATGAGCAGTTCTTC	NA	NA	TRBV6-5	TRBJ2-1
CASSFGRGNQPQHF	TGTGCCAGCAGTTTCGGCAGAGGGAATCAGCCCCAGCATTTT	NA	NA	TRBV27	TRBJ1-5
CSVEAGGNEQFF	TGCAGCGTTGAAGCAGGGGGCAATGAGCAGTTCTTC	once	TRBD1	TRBV29-1	TRBJ2-1
CASSVELARKETQYF	TGTGCCAGCAGTGTAGAACTAGCCCGGAAAGAGACCCAGTACTTC	NA	NA	TRBV2	TRBJ2-5
CASSYSRDSGNTIYF	TGTGCCAGCAGTTACTCGAGGGACTCTGGAAACACCATATATTTT	NA	NA	TRBV6-5	TRBJ1-3
CASSPLTGTDTQYF	TGTGCCAGCAGCCCACTAACAGGGACAGATACGCAGTATTTT	NA	NA	TRBV4-2	TRBJ2-3
CATRENEKLFF	TGTGCCACCCGCGAAAATGAAAAACTGTTTTTT	NA	NA	TRBV25-1	TRBJ1-4
CASSYTGYEQYF	TGTGCCAGCAGTTACACTGGCTACGAGCAGTACTTC	NA	NA	TRBV6-5	TRBJ2-7